This entry features one T cell receptor beta chain sequence. The record originates from a study of T cell responses to AZD1222 COVID-19 vaccine. CDR3 length equals 13 residues. Trimming removed 5 bases from V and 3 bases from J, with 8 bases in between. The V gene's germline CDR1 is LGHDT and CDR2 YNNKEL (reference sequence). Here immunoSEQ multiplex PCR was the method, and the copy in TCRdb shows in-frame clones only, minus some. The table records tens of thousands of clones, roughly 88% of them present only once. The material was peripheral blood, obtained 28 days after the second AZD1222 dose. The chain recombines TRBV3-1 (or the pseudogene TRBV3-2) with TRBJ1-5; no clear D gene. This clonotype originated in an adult who received the AZD1222 COVID-19 vaccine. This CDR3 reads CASSAGSNQPQHF. DNA for the CDR3: TGTGCCAGCAGCGCAGGTTCCAATCAGCCCCAGCATTTT.